This T cell receptor (beta chain) is from a study of T cells in Graves' hyperthyroidism and ophthalmopathy. Whole-study findings and limits: Stable hyperthyroidism was separated from ophthalmopathy by a model based on 13 V-J features. Most clonotypes expanded in thyroid above 0.001 were likewise present in blood.

V dropped 1 base and J dropped 0 bases, with 10 bases sitting between them. Germline CDR1 is SGHTA and CDR2 is FQGNSA. This CDR3 is 16 amino acids long. There were TCR beta CDR3 regions amplified from RNA transcripts. HTBI primers were used for first-round RT-PCR of the TCR CDR3. TCRdb processed the multiplex PCR reads anew with MiXCR; each CDR3 protein has one entry. The sample carries about half a million distinct CDR3 sequences, nearly 20% recorded once. The study left out patients who had uncontrolled infection, other autoimmune disease, pregnancy or lactation. Each 10 ml fresh peripheral blood draw supplied the PBMCs. To note about this clonotype: Its antigen is as yet unknown.

The sequencing input was blood. This sequence originates from a man between 40 and 49 years old with Graves' ophthalmopathy. This chain connects TRBV7-2 to TRBJ2-4; D ambiguous. In nucleotides, the CDR3 is TGTGCCAGCAGCTTAGGAACCTTAGTAGCCAAAAACATTCAGTACTTC. Its protein product is CASSLGTLVAKNIQYF.